This is a list of T cell receptor beta chains from one sample in a study of blood T cell repertoires in COVID-19. TCRdb keeps only in-frame clones here, not all; method: immunoSEQ multiplex PCR. The sample consists of 150,000 to 200,000 clones, around nine tenths of them appearing once. Input material: peripheral blood. These receptors came from a man between 65 and 85 years old with acute or convalescent COVID-19. CDR3s include the opening cysteine and the closing phenylalanine or tryptophan. D genes are given only for firm matches. The size of a clone is reported for some rows only, either as once, few or many, or as a class for expanded clones.

v_call	clone_size	j_call	d_call	cdr3_aa	cdr3_nt
TRBV20-1	NA	TRBJ2-3	NA	CSARLRDTQYF	TGCAGTGCTAGACTGCGGGATACGCAGTATTTT
TRBV4-3	once	TRBJ1-5	NA	CASSQDRGLEPQHF	TGCGCCAGCAGCCAAGATAGAGGGTTGGAGCCCCAGCATTTT
TRBV10-3	NA	TRBJ2-5	TRBD2	CAISEAGGRQTQYF	TGTGCCATCAGTGAAGCGGGAGGGCGGCAGACCCAGTACTTC
TRBV9	NA	TRBJ2-2	TRBD2	CASSLSGGTNTGELFF	TGTGCCAGCAGCCTTAGCGGGGGGACGAACACCGGGGAGCTGTTTTTT
TRBV19	NA	TRBJ2-6	NA	CASSIATAGANVLTF	TGTGCCAGTAGTATAGCCACGGCTGGGGCCAACGTCCTGACTTTC
TRBV7-6	NA	TRBJ1-5	TRBD1	CASSLEGGLRPQHF	TGTGCCAGCAGCTTAGAAGGGGGCCTGAGGCCCCAGCATTTT
TRBV9	NA	TRBJ2-5	TRBD2	CASSAVAGGQETQYF	TGTGCCAGCAGCGCTGTAGCGGGGGGGCAGGAGACCCAGTACTTC
TRBV6-2/TRBV6-3	NA	TRBJ1-6	TRBD1	CASSWTGGHSSYNSPLHF	TGTGCCAGCAGTTGGACAGGGGGCCACAGCTCCTATAATTCACCCCTCCACTTT
TRBV4-3	once	TRBJ2-5	NA	CASSQPLGGAQYF	TGCGCCAGCAGCCAACCCCTAGGGGGGGCCCAGTACTTC
TRBV5-1	NA	TRBJ2-3	TRBD1	CASSPGQGSTDTQYF	TGCGCCAGCAGCCCGGGACAGGGGAGCACAGATACGCAGTATTTT
TRBV3-1/TRBV3-2	NA	TRBJ2-7	TRBD1	CAGLDRVCYEQYF	TGTGCCGGCCTTGACAGGGTCTGCTACGAGCAGTACTTC
TRBV19	NA	TRBJ1-3	NA	CASSVYRAGNTIYF	TGTGCCAGTTCGGTGTACAGAGCTGGAAACACCATATATTTT
TRBV5-1	NA	TRBJ2-3	TRBD2	CASSLRRLAGGLDTQYF	TGCGCCAGCAGCTTGAGGAGACTAGCGGGAGGGTTGGATACGCAGTATTTT
TRBV28	NA	TRBJ2-5	TRBD1	CASSKAGTGVKTQYF	TGTGCCAGCAGTAAAGCCGGGACAGGGGTAAAGACCCAGTACTTC
TRBV7-2	few	TRBJ1-2	TRBD1	CASSQTGARAYGYTF	TGTGCCAGCAGCCAAACAGGGGCCAGGGCATATGGCTACACCTTC
TRBV5-1	NA	TRBJ1-6	TRBD1	CASSRTGGLVPLHF	TGCGCCAGCAGCCGGACAGGGGGTTTGGTGCCCCTCCACTTT
TRBV4-3	NA	TRBJ2-2	TRBD1	CASSRDVFTGGRNTGELFF	TGCGCCAGCAGCCGGGACGTGTTCACAGGGGGTCGAAACACCGGGGAGCTGTTTTTT
TRBV9	NA	TRBJ2-3	NA	CASSVWTTRYTDTQYF	TGTGCCAGCAGCGTCTGGACAACCAGATACACAGATACGCAGTATTTT
TRBV27	NA	TRBJ2-1	NA	CASSLVAGYYNEQFF	TGTGCCAGCAGTTTAGTGGCAGGATACTACAATGAGCAGTTCTTC
TRBV6-5	NA	TRBJ1-1	TRBD1	CASRRQGAEAFF	TGTGCCAGCAGGCGACAGGGGGCTGAAGCTTTCTTT
TRBV11-2	NA	TRBJ2-1	TRBD1	CASSSSLGGWGNEQFF	TGTGCCAGCAGCTCTAGTCTAGGGGGCTGGGGTAATGAGCAGTTCTTC
TRBV2	once	TRBJ2-2	TRBD2	CASSGLAGGTGELFF	TGTGCCAGCAGCGGACTAGCGGGAGGTACCGGGGAGCTGTTTTTT
TRBV15	NA	TRBJ1-4	NA	CATSRDRTATNEKLFF	TGTGCCACCAGCAGGGACAGAACGGCAACTAATGAAAAACTGTTTTTT
TRBV24-1	once	TRBJ2-1	NA	CATGPAGSNEQFF	TGTGCCACCGGCCCGGCGGGGTCCAATGAGCAGTTCTTC
TRBV9	NA	TRBJ2-7	NA	CASSVGLHSYEQYF	TGTGCCAGCAGCGTAGGGCTCCACTCCTACGAGCAGTACTTC
TRBV7-9	NA	TRBJ1-4	NA	CASSLMQLDEKLFF	TGTGCCAGCAGCTTAATGCAACTGGATGAAAAACTGTTTTTT
TRBV28	NA	TRBJ2-7	NA	CASCILAYEQYF	TGTGCCAGCTGCATTCTAGCCTACGAGCAGTACTTC
TRBV7-8	NA	TRBJ2-5	TRBD1	CASRPHRGMETQYF	TGTGCCAGCAGGCCCCACAGGGGGATGGAGACCCAGTACTTC
TRBV7-9	NA	TRBJ1-2	NA	CASSPPLGANYGYTF	TGTGCCAGCAGCCCCCCCCTCGGGGCTAACTATGGCTACACCTTC
TRBV6-5	NA	TRBJ1-1	NA	CASSTRRQLNTEAFF	TGTGCCAGCAGCACTCGCCGACAGTTGAACACTGAAGCTTTCTTT
TRBV5-1	few	TRBJ2-7	TRBD1	CASSSRDRASVQYF	TGCGCCAGCAGCTCACGGGACAGGGCATCAGTGCAGTACTTC
TRBV18	NA	TRBJ2-2	NA	CASSRPPSNTGELFF	TGTGCCAGCTCACGGCCTCCCTCGAACACCGGGGAGCTGTTTTTT
TRBV7-2	NA	TRBJ1-2	NA	CASSPGGGIYGYTF	TGTGCCAGCAGCCCGGGGGGGGGAATCTATGGCTACACCTTC
TRBV18	NA	TRBJ1-1	NA	CASSPTSGNTEAFF	TGTGCCAGCTCACCGACAAGCGGGAACACTGAAGCTTTCTTT
TRBV3-1/TRBV3-2	NA	TRBJ2-1	TRBD2	CASSQVLTSGKFF	TGTGCCAGCAGCCAAGTCTTGACTAGCGGGAAGTTCTTC
TRBV15	NA	TRBJ2-1	TRBD2	CATSSGLARNEQFF	TGTGCCACCAGCTCGGGACTAGCCCGCAATGAGCAGTTCTTC
TRBV14	NA	TRBJ1-6	TRBD1	CASSPSGGNSPLHF	TGTGCCAGCAGCCCCTCAGGGGGGAATTCACCCCTCCACTTT
TRBV9	NA	TRBJ2-5	TRBD1	CASSAWEGGKETQYF	TGTGCCAGCAGCGCGTGGGAAGGGGGCAAAGAGACCCAGTACTTC
TRBV7-3	NA	TRBJ2-7	NA	CASSPRASAYEQYF	TGTGCCAGCAGCCCCAGGGCGAGTGCTTACGAGCAGTACTTC
TRBV18	NA	TRBJ1-5	NA	CASSPYGRDSGQPQHF	TGTGCCAGCTCACCATACGGCAGGGATTCTGGTCAGCCCCAGCATTTT
TRBV9	NA	TRBJ2-5	NA	CASSVVAALGRETQYF	TGTGCCAGCAGCGTAGTGGCAGCCCTGGGGCGAGAGACCCAGTACTTC
TRBV19	many	TRBJ1-2	NA	CASSIGRAIYGYTF	TGTGCCAGTAGTATCGGCAGGGCCATCTATGGCTACACCTTC
TRBV27	NA	TRBJ2-1	TRBD2	CASSSLAGGPYNEQFF	TGTGCCAGCAGTAGCCTAGCGGGAGGGCCTTACAATGAGCAGTTCTTC
TRBV24-1	once	TRBJ1-1	TRBD1	CATRGHSGTGAGTEAFF	TGTGCCACCAGGGGTCACTCCGGGACAGGGGCTGGCACTGAAGCTTTCTTT
TRBV10-1	NA	TRBJ2-2	TRBD1	CASGAAGGANTGELFF	TGCGCCAGCGGAGCGGCAGGGGGCGCGAACACCGGGGAGCTGTTTTTT
TRBV27	NA	TRBJ2-1	TRBD2	CASSLGGGDYNEQFF	TGTGCCAGCAGTTTAGGGGGGGGAGACTACAATGAGCAGTTCTTC